Below, 24 T cell receptor beta chains from the same sample are listed, as sequenced in a study of shared clonotypes between healthy human individuals. Profiling relied on immunoSEQ multiplex PCR, and the TCRdb table lists in-frame clones only, not all of them. The data hold under 600,000 clones, with roughly 79% observed a single time. Specimen: PBMCs. The receptors originated from a woman aged 35 to 49 in good health. Some clones in this sample may be carry-over from other donors' samples.

CDR3 protein: CASSESGGRAFTGELFF. The CDR3 bases are TGTGCCAGCAGTGAATCTGGCGGGAGGGCCTTCACCGGGGAGCTGTTTTTT. The J gene is TRBJ2-2, the V gene TRBV25-1; 9 bases align to TRBD2. CDR1 is MGHDK, CDR2 SYGVNS, per germline. CDR3 length: 17 amino acids. V trimming: 1 base; J trimming: 4 bases; junction bases outside the gene matches: 7.

This chain uses TRBV5-5 with TRBJ1-4; 7 bases match TRBD1. Germline assignment: CDR1 SGHKS and CDR2 YYEKEE (reference sequence). The CDR3 is 15 amino acids. Trimming took 4 bases from V and 7 from J; bases not matched to a gene: 10. For the CDR3, the DNA is TGTGCCAGCAGCGCAACCGACAGGGAGGTTGAAAAACTGTTTTTT. Its translation: CASSATDREVEKLFF.

This clone was counted a single time. The chain has TRBV7-9 and TRBJ2-1, with TRBD2 identical over 7 bases. The V and J ends lost 3 bases and 5 bases, in that order; junction bases with no gene match: 7. This CDR3 is 15 amino acids long. The germline gives CDR1 SEHNR, CDR2 FQNEAQ (reference sequence). CDR3 nucleotides: TGTGCCAGCAGCTTGGGAGGGAGGATGGACAATGAGCAGTTCTTC. Protein: CASSLGGRMDNEQFF.

The chain combines TRBV27 with TRBJ2-1, with 13 bases matching TRBD2. Looked up from germline, CDR1 is MNHEY and CDR2 is SMNVEV (reference sequence). CDR3 length equals 16 residues. The V segment lost 5 bases and the J segment 6 bases; nucleotides outside the gene matches: 7. CDR3 nucleotide sequence: TGTGCCAGCAGTCCACTAGCGGGAGGGCTGAGCAATGAGCAGTTCTTC. Protein: CASSPLAGGLSNEQFF.

This clone was found once. The V and J genes are TRBV11-2 and TRBJ2-7, with 7 bases identical to TRBD2. Germline CDR1 and CDR2: SGHAT and FQNNGV. The CDR3 spans 15 residues. Unmatched junction bases numbered 9, after V lost 5 bases and J lost 2 bases. In DNA form, the CDR3 reads TGTGCCAGCAGCCCCCGGGCTAGCGGAGCCTACGAGCAGTACTTC. Translation gives CASSPRASGAYEQYF.

The J gene is TRBJ2-7, the V gene TRBV9, with 8 bases fitting TRBD2. V was pared by 4 bases and J by 2 bases, with 11 bases of the junction left unmatched. From germline, CDR1 is SGDLS and CDR2 YYNGEE. The CDR3 length is 16 residues. CDR3 in DNA: TGTGCCAGCAGCCCTCCCCGAACTAGCGGAACCTACGAGCAGTACTTC. It encodes CASSPPRTSGTYEQYF.

This clone came up once. Other DNA sequences of this sample code for an identical CDR3. J is TRBJ2-3 and V is TRBV10-3; possible D gene TRBD2, 5 bases. CDR1 and CDR2 (germline): ENHRY, SYGVKD. V lost 6 bases and J 3 bases, leaving 10 bases between the germline ends. The CDR3 is 13 residues long. The CDR3 DNA reads TGTGCCATCAGAGGTGGGAGTACAGATACGCAGTATTTT. This translates into CAIRGGSTDTQYF.

CDR3 sequence reads: CASSPGTVPNEKLFF. The CDR3 region has the DNA TGTGCCAGCAGTCCCGGGACAGTTCCTAATGAAAAACTGTTTTTT. This rearrangement joins TRBV27 to TRBJ1-4; 7 positions match TRBD1. The CDR3 loop spans 15 amino acids. V lost 5 bases and J lost 3; bases outside the gene matches: 6. Germline V CDR1 and CDR2: MNHEY, SMNVEV (reference sequence).

V usage is TRBV18 and J usage is TRBJ2-2; either TRBD1 or TRBD2 may supply D (5 bases each). Looked up from germline, CDR1 is KGHSH and CDR2 is LQKENI. With 10 bases removed from V and 1 base from J, the gap between germline ends came to 13 bases. The CDR3 runs 14 residues. The CDR3 coding sequence is TGTGCCACCAAGAGGGACCAGAACACCGGGGAGCTGTTTTTT. It specifies CATKRDQNTGELFF.

The chain uses TRBV7-3 and TRBJ1-1, with a tentative D call TRBD1 (6 bases). Looked up from germline, CDR1 is SGHTA and CDR2 is FQGTGA. Trimming took off 3 bases at V and 11 bases at J, with 22 bases between the two ends. This CDR3 is built from 15 residues. The CDR3 DNA sequence: TGTGCCAGCAGCTTGGGAGGGGGAACCCCGGGTTCCGCTTTCTTT. This codes for CASSLGGGTPGSAFF.

This clone was detected a few times. The chain links TRBV5-6 to TRBJ2-1; 8 nucleotides line up with TRBD2. The J segment lost 7 bases and the V segment lost 0 bases, leaving 9 bases of the junction unmatched. The CDR3 extends over 16 amino acids. The germline gives CDR1 SGHDT, CDR2 YYEEEE. The CDR3 is CASSLEVSGGGNEQFF. DNA of the CDR3: TGTGCCAGCAGCTTGGAGGTGTCGGGAGGGGGGAATGAGCAGTTCTTC. The entire variable domain, with the rest obtained from reference TRBV5-6 and TRBJ2-1, is as follows: DAGVTQSPTHLIKTRGQQVTLRCSPKSGHDTVSWYQQALGQGPQFIFQYYEEEERQRGNFPDRFSGHQFPNYSSELNVNALLLGDSALYLCASSLEVSGGGNEQFFGPGTRLTVL.

The V gene is TRBV7-3, the J gene TRBJ2-7; 8 bases fit TRBD2. The CDR3 is made up of 14 amino acids. Per germline, CDR1 SGHTA and CDR2 FQGTGA. With V trimmed by 1 base and J by 6 bases, 5 bases remained unmatched. The CDR3, as DNA: TGTGCCAGCAGCTTAATAGCGGGACCCAGCGAGCAGTACTTC. Protein sequence: CASSLIAGPSEQYF.

V usage is TRBV4-2 and J usage is TRBJ2-7; the match to TRBD2 covers 8 bases. Germline CDR1 and CDR2: LGHNA and YNFKEQ. V was pared by 1 base and J by 2 bases, with 4 bases of the junction left unmatched. CDR3 length: 15 amino acids. CDR3 in amino acids: CASSQASGSTYEQYF. In DNA form, the CDR3 reads TGTGCCAGCAGCCAAGCTAGCGGGTCAACCTACGAGCAGTACTTC.

The DNA for the CDR3 is TGTGCCAGCAGCCCCACAGGGCTCTATGGCTACACCTTC. Its translation is CASSPTGLYGYTF. V usage is TRBV7-3 and J usage is TRBJ1-2; TRBD1 is a possible D gene (6 bases). Germline V gene lookup returns CDR1 SGHTA and CDR2 FQGTGA. The CDR3 contains 13 residues. V was trimmed by 5 bases and J by 4 bases, leaving 11 bases between them.

Regarding this clone: With a much larger clone just one base away, this may be a read error. V gene TRBV7-9 combines with J gene TRBJ2-3; 10 nucleotides match TRBD2. V was pared by 5 bases and J by 0 bases, with 2 bases of the junction left unmatched. The CDR3 has 15 amino acids. CDR1 and CDR2 from the germline V gene are SEHNR and FQNEAQ (reference sequence). The CDR3 DNA sequence: TGTGCCAGCAGCCTGACTAGCGGGAGCACAGATACGCAGTATTTT. It codes for CASSLTSGSTDTQYF.

As for this clone: This is likely a read error, given that the CDR3 carries no conserved phenylalanine or tryptophan at its end. V and J are TRBV29-1 and TRBJ1-1; no reliable D call. V lost 7 bases, J lost 2 bases, and 14 bases lay in between. The germline V gene has CDR1 SQVTM and CDR2 ANQGSEA. CDR3 size: 13 residues. The CDR3 loop reads CSAPKFGNTEAFL. The CDR3 DNA reads as TGCAGCGCCCCGAAATTCGGTAACACTGAAGCTTTCCTT.

This chain joins TRBV28 and TRBJ1-5, with 9 bases lining up with TRBD1. The CDR3 totals 14 residues. V was pared by 5 bases and J by 2 bases, with 1 base of the junction left unmatched. The germline V gene encodes CDR1 MDHEN and CDR2 SYDVKM. CDR3 region: CASSRDRGNQPQHF. CDR3 in DNA: TGTGCCAGCAGTAGGGACAGGGGCAATCAGCCCCAGCATTTT.

This sequence joins TRBV15 and TRBJ2-1, with TRBD2 matching over 7 bases. CDR3 length: 16 amino acids. V dropped 4 bases and J dropped 6; count of bases not matched to a gene: 12. Germline loops: CDR1 LNHNV, CDR2 YYDKDF (reference sequence). CDR3 nucleotides: TGTGCCACCAGCAATTTAAGACTAGCCGGAGGCAATGAGCAGTTCTTC. Its protein product is CATSNLRLAGGNEQFF.

This clone has just a few counts. The V gene is TRBV6-4, the J gene TRBJ2-1; D is undetermined. From germline, CDR1 is MRHNA and CDR2 SNTAGT. The V and J ends lost 4 bases and 6 bases respectively, with 13 bases between them. The CDR3 consists of 14 residues. The CDR3 region has the DNA TGTGCCAGCAGTGGAGACGCGCATGGCAATGAGCAGTTCTTC. It specifies CASSGDAHGNEQFF.

This sequence joins TRBV6-1 and TRBJ1-3; D is unresolved. This CDR3 spans 14 amino acids. Trimming left V 2 bases short and J 4 bases short, with 9 bases between. Germline lookup yields CDR1 MNHNS and CDR2 SASEGT. The CDR3 region has the DNA TGTGCCAGCAGTGAAATAAGGAGGGGAAACACCATATATTTT. Translating it yields CASSEIRRGNTIYF.

The chain employs TRBV19 and TRBJ1-4; D is possibly TRBD1 (6 bases). The CDR3 loop spans 13 amino acids. The germline V and J ends were trimmed by 7 bases and 8 bases, with 14 bases remaining between them. Looked up from germline, CDR1 is LNHDA and CDR2 is SQIVND (reference sequence). As DNA, the CDR3 is TGTGCCAGTAAGGACAGTGGGTCGGAAAAACTGTTTTTT. Translating gives CASKDSGSEKLFF.

The chain couples TRBV6-1 to TRBJ2-7, with D maybe TRBD2 (6 bases). The germline V and J ends were trimmed by 6 bases and 7 bases, with 19 bases remaining between them. Germline V gene sequence: CDR1 MNHNS, CDR2 SASEGT. The CDR3 sequence is 14 residues long. The CDR3 DNA follows: TGTGCCAGCAGCAAGACTAGGACTGCGGCGGAGCAGTACTTC. Translation: CASSKTRTAAEQYF.

The table lists this clone with a few counts. J is TRBJ2-1 and V is TRBV2, with 10 bases that match TRBD2. Germline assignment: CDR1 SNHLY and CDR2 FYNNEI. The length of the CDR3 is 15 residues. With 6 bases clipped from V and 5 bases from J, the junction kept 7 bases outside the gene matches. The CDR3 DNA follows: TGTGCCAGCAGGGGGGCTAGCGGGAGCCACAATGAGCAGTTCTTC. Its protein is CASRGASGSHNEQFF.

Comments on this clone: It differs at one base from a far larger clone, so likely a read error. This CDR3 is also generated by other DNA sequences in the sample. The chain employs TRBV9 and TRBJ2-3, with D maybe TRBD2 (5 bases). Germline V gene lookup returns CDR1 SGDLS and CDR2 YYNGEE. The CDR3 is 15 residues long. The CDR3 region is CASSLLLAGTDTQYF. The CDR3 nucleotides read TGTGCCAGCAGCCTACTACTGGCGGGCACGGATACGCAGTATTTT. The entire variable domain, with the rest obtained from reference TRBV9 and TRBJ2-3, is as follows: DSGVTQTPKHLITATGQRVTLRCSPRSGDLSVYWYQQSLDQGLQFLIQYYNGEERAKGNILERFSAQQFPDLHSELNLSSLELGDSALYFCASSLLLAGTDTQYFGPGTRLTVL.